The next 30 T cell receptor beta chains were all read from a single sample in a study of blood T cell repertoires in COVID-19. Repertoires were generated with immunoSEQ multiplex PCR, while TCRdb's copy carries only in-frame clones and drops some. The sample has 26,000 or so clones, around 60% seen once. Sample: peripheral blood. The receptors were sampled from a man between 60 and 70 years old with active or convalescent COVID-19.

V gene TRBV7-2 combines with J gene TRBJ2-1; D is possibly TRBD1 (6 bases). The CDR3 contains 18 residues. Germline CDR1 and CDR2: SGHTA and FQGNSA. V lost 1 base and J lost 0, with 16 bases in between. In DNA, the CDR3 is TGTGCCAGCAGCTTAGAAGGTCTGGCGGACAGCTCCTACAATGAGCAGTTCTTC. Its protein product is CASSLEGLADSSYNEQFF.

The J gene is TRBJ2-7, the V gene TRBV7-8, with TRBD1 matching over 11 bases. There are 16 residues in the CDR3. Germline CDR1 reads SGHVS; CDR2 reads FQNEAQ. Germline trimming cut 5 bases from V and 0 bases from J; bases unmatched to any gene: 6. CDR3 loop: CASSPRTGGRSYEQYF. The CDR3 DNA follows: TGTGCCAGCAGCCCGAGGACAGGGGGCCGCTCCTACGAGCAGTACTTC.

This clone has only a few counts. The chain uses TRBV18 and TRBJ2-3; 11 bases agree with TRBD1. With 0 bases clipped from V and 0 bases from J, the junction kept 5 bases outside the gene matches. This CDR3 region has 18 residues. The germline V gene has CDR1 KGHSH and CDR2 LQKENI. As DNA, the CDR3 is TGTGCCAGCTCACCACCGGGACAGGGGGTGAGGAGCACAGATACGCAGTATTTT. The encoded protein is CASSPPGQGVRSTDTQYF. Based on the CDR3 plus reference TRBV18 and TRBJ2-3, the full variable domain is NAGVMQNPRHLVRRRGQEARLRCSPMKGHSHVYWYRQLPEEGLKFMVYLQKENIIDESGMPKERFSAEFPKEGPSILRIQQVVRGDSAAYFCASSPPGQGVRSTDTQYFGPGTRLTVL.

Here the CDR3 DNA reads TGTGCCAGCAGTGACAGGGGGCGAGATGGCTACACCTTC. This gives the protein CASSDRGRDGYTF. This sequence joins TRBV6-1 and TRBJ1-2, with TRBD1 matching over 8 bases. J was trimmed by 6 bases and V by 3 bases; bases with no gene match: 3. The CDR3 runs 13 residues. The germline V gene has CDR1 MNHNS and CDR2 SASEGT.

The chain recombines TRBV6-5 with TRBJ2-1; 13 bases match TRBD2. Germline loops: CDR1 MNHEY, CDR2 SVGAGI. There are 16 residues in the CDR3. V shed 4 bases, J shed 6 bases, and the junction held 6 bases outside the gene matches. The CDR3 here is CASSSRTSGRSNEQFF. The DNA for the CDR3 is TGTGCCAGCAGTTCCCGGACTAGCGGGAGAAGCAATGAGCAGTTCTTC.

The rearrangement joins TRBV6-5 to TRBJ1-6; D unresolved. V dropped 8 bases and J dropped 1 base, with 12 bases sitting between them. Germline assignment: CDR1 MNHEY and CDR2 SVGAGI. This CDR3 is 15 amino acids long. This CDR3 is CASCGSGSYNSPLHF. The CDR3 DNA reads as TGTGCCAGCTGCGGGAGTGGATCCTATAATTCACCCCTCCACTTT.

The genes are TRBV6-5 and TRBJ1-6; D gene ambiguous. V lost 7 bases, J lost 0 bases, and 4 bases lay in between. CDR1 MNHEY and CDR2 SVGAGI come from the germline V gene. This CDR3 spans 13 amino acids. The CDR3 DNA reads TGTGCCAGCAAGAGCTCCTATAATTCACCCCTCCACTTT. Translated, it gives CASKSSYNSPLHF.

This clone came up a few times. The V call is TRBV12-1, the J call TRBJ2-7; the table's D call TRBD2 went unverified against the DNA. TRBV12-1 has pseudogene status. The CDR3 spans 13 residues. CDR3 residues: CASISREGGEQYF. CDR3 coding DNA: TGTGCCAGCATCTCCCGTGAGGGTGGCGAGCAGTACTTC.

V and J are TRBV6-6 and TRBJ2-5; tentative D call: TRBD2 (5 bases). In germline, CDR1 is MNHNY, CDR2 SVGAGI (reference sequence). This CDR3 has 15 residues. Trimming pared 2 bases from V and 2 bases from J, leaving 12 bases between. CDR3 loop: CASSYEGRAQETQYF. DNA for the CDR3: TGTGCCAGCAGTTACGAGGGCAGAGCTCAAGAGACCCAGTACTTC.

V gene TRBV27 combines with J gene TRBJ1-2; D not resolved. The V gene's germline CDR1 is MNHEY and CDR2 SMNVEV (reference sequence). This CDR3 has 13 amino acids. The V end was cut by 4 bases, the J end by 7 bases, with 13 bases between. CDR3 nucleotides: TGTGCCAGCAGTTCCCCTGGCGGTGGTGGCTACACCTTC. Translating gives CASSSPGGGGYTF.

The V call is TRBV5-6, the J call TRBJ2-6; 11 nucleotides agree with TRBD1. Germline values: CDR1 SGHDT, CDR2 YYEEEE. The junction had 5 bases not matched to a gene; V was cut back by 3 bases and J by 3 bases. The CDR3 loop spans 17 amino acids. CDR3 amino acids: CASSSDRGRIGANVLTF. CDR3 nucleotide sequence: TGTGCCAGCAGCTCGGACAGGGGGCGGATTGGGGCCAACGTCCTGACTTTC.

The chain links TRBV7-2 to TRBJ2-7; TRBD1 might be the D (5 bases). Between the trimmed V and J ends, which lost 5 bases and 6 bases, there was a span of 8 bases. The CDR3 runs to 11 residues. The germline V gene encodes CDR1 SGHTA and CDR2 FQGNSA. Here the CDR3 DNA reads TGTGCCAGCAGCAGGGGCGCCGAGCAGTACTTC. This encodes CASSRGAEQYF.

J is TRBJ2-2 and V is TRBV5-1; the D is unclear. V shed 4 bases and J shed 4 bases, with 11 bases lying between them. The CDR3 length is 14 residues. The germline V gene has CDR1 SGHRS and CDR2 YFSETQ. The CDR3 DNA reads TGCGCCAGCAGCCTTGCCCTCGGCACCGGGGAGCTGTTTTTT. Translation gives CASSLALGTGELFF.

The rearrangement links TRBV28 to TRBJ1-1; D is undetermined. V shed 3 bases and J shed 0 bases, with 8 bases lying between them. This CDR3 is 14 amino acids long. CDR1 and CDR2 from the germline V gene are MDHEN and SYDVKM. The DNA for the CDR3 is TGTGCCAGCAGTTTGGGTGGAGTGAACACTGAAGCTTTCTTT. It translates to CASSLGGVNTEAFF.

This chain links TRBV10-1 with TRBJ2-1; no definite D call. From germline, CDR1 is WNHNN and CDR2 SYGVQD (reference sequence). This CDR3 has 12 residues. Trimming stripped 3 bases from V and 8 bases from J, with 8 bases between. The CDR3, as DNA: TGCGCCAGCAGTGACTATATGGATGAGCAGTTCTTC. Amino acid sequence: CASSDYMDEQFF.

This chain joins TRBV6-5 and TRBJ2-1; 8 nucleotides agree with TRBD1. Germline-derived CDR1 and CDR2 are MNHEY and SVGAGI. The CDR3 is made up of 15 amino acids. With V trimmed by 5 bases and J by 8 bases, 11 bases remained unmatched. The CDR3 loop reads CASSTQTGAGDEQFF. Written as DNA, the CDR3 is TGTGCCAGCAGTACCCAGACAGGGGCCGGCGATGAGCAGTTCTTC.

The CDR3 region is CAWSVLGPLGQFF. The CDR3 DNA sequence: TGTGCCTGGAGTGTACTAGGGCCTCTTGGGCAGTTCTTC. The chain uses TRBV30 and TRBJ2-1, with D maybe TRBD2 (5 bases). Trimming removed 0 bases at V and 12 bases at J, with 15 bases between. The CDR3 sequence is 13 residues long. Germline V gene data show CDR1 as GTSNPN and CDR2 as SVGIG (reference sequence).

The rearrangement joins TRBV27 to TRBJ1-1; D possibly corresponds to TRBD1 (5 bases). Trimming pared 6 bases from V and 0 bases from J, leaving 11 bases between. Germline V gene lookup returns CDR1 MNHEY and CDR2 SMNVEV (reference sequence). The length of the CDR3 is 14 residues. The CDR3 coding sequence is TGTGCCAGCAGGGAAGGCAGGGTGAACACTGAAGCTTTCTTT. Protein: CASREGRVNTEAFF.

The chain carries TRBV20-1 and TRBJ1-2; TRBD1 agrees at 7 bases. Germline values: CDR1 DFQATT, CDR2 SNEGSKA (reference sequence). After removal of 5 bases from V and 8 bases from J, the junction contained 5 bases not matched to a gene. CDR3 length equals 11 residues. The CDR3 DNA follows: TGCAGTGCTTTGACAGGGAGCGGCTACACCTTC. Its protein is CSALTGSGYTF.

V and J are TRBV9 and TRBJ1-2; D gene ambiguous. The CDR3 loop spans 14 amino acids. Germline CDR1 is SGDLS and CDR2 is YYNGEE. V was pared by 0 bases and J by 4 bases, with 10 bases between. The CDR3 DNA sequence: TGTGCCAGCAGCGTAGGGCCCGACTCCTATGGCTACACCTTC. Translating gives CASSVGPDSYGYTF.

CDR3 in DNA: TGCGCCAGCAGTTACGCGGGGTCCCGCGAGGGGACTGAAGCTTTCTTT. This encodes CASSYAGSREGTEAFF. The gene calls are TRBV5-1 and TRBJ1-1, with D perhaps TRBD1 (5 bases). Trimming removed 5 bases from V and 5 bases from J, with 22 bases in between. Germline V gene data show CDR1 as SGHRS and CDR2 as YFSETQ. The CDR3 sequence is 16 residues long.

J is TRBJ1-1 and V is TRBV19; 8 nucleotides agree with TRBD1. J gave up 4 bases and V 7 bases, and 8 bases lay outside the gene matches. This CDR3 comprises 14 residues. Germline CDR1 is LNHDA and CDR2 is SQIVND (reference sequence). This chain's CDR3 is CASTMRTGTTEAFF. CDR3 coding DNA: TGTGCCAGTACCATGAGGACAGGGACCACTGAAGCTTTCTTT.

This chain uses TRBV7-6 with TRBJ1-6; 8 bases match TRBD1. Looked up from germline, CDR1 is SGHVS and CDR2 is FNYEAQ. Trimming removed 5 bases from V and 5 bases from J; junction bases left unmatched: 8. CDR3 length: 16 amino acids. The CDR3 nucleotides are TGTGCCAGCAGCCGGGACAGGAGCAGTAATAATTCACCCCTCCACTTT. Protein product: CASSRDRSSNNSPLHF.

This clone has more than one count but fewer than ten. The chain joins TRBV27 to TRBJ1-2, with 7 bases aligning to TRBD1. CDR3 length: 17 residues. The V gene end was trimmed by 4 bases and the J gene end by 5 bases; junction bases not matched to a gene: 16. Germline V gives CDR1 MNHEY, CDR2 SMNVEV (reference sequence). The chain's CDR3 is CASSSLVKRGRWYGYTF. In DNA form, the CDR3 reads TGTGCCAGCAGTTCCCTAGTTAAAAGGGGGCGTTGGTATGGCTACACCTTC.

The CDR3 here is CASSLPGAGGPDTQYF. DNA of the CDR3: TGTGCCAGCAGCCTCCCCGGGGCGGGGGGGCCCGATACGCAGTATTTT. The genes are TRBV6-2 or TRBV6-3 and TRBJ2-3, with 9 nucleotides matching TRBD2. CDR1 is MNHEY and CDR2 is SVGEGT in the germline V gene. The J segment lost 6 bases and the V segment lost 6 bases, leaving 13 bases of the junction unmatched. The CDR3 loop spans 16 amino acids.

The CDR3 DNA sequence: TGTGCCAGCAGCTTAGGCGGCGGGAGGGCGGAAGAGCAGTACTTC. This translates into CASSLGGGRAEEQYF. The J gene is TRBJ2-7, the V gene TRBV7-8; 9 nucleotides match TRBD2. Germline assignment: CDR1 SGHVS and CDR2 FQNEAQ. Trimming removed 1 base from V and 7 bases from J; junction bases left unmatched: 8. There are 15 residues in the CDR3.

CDR3 protein: CALQADYSYEQYF. The CDR3 region has the DNA TGTGCCCTCCAGGCGGACTACTCCTACGAGCAGTACTTC. V is TRBV30 and J is TRBJ2-7; weak D call: TRBD2 (6 bases). The V gene's germline CDR1 is GTSNPN and CDR2 SVGIG (reference sequence). The CDR3 totals 13 residues. The V end lost 8 bases, the J end lost 0 bases, and 14 bases lay between the germline ends.

The V and J genes are TRBV2 and TRBJ1-5; perhaps TRBD1 as D (5 bases). V lost 6 bases and J lost 3, with 9 bases in between. Germline CDR1 reads SNHLY; CDR2 reads FYNNEI. The CDR3 extends over 13 amino acids. This CDR3 reads CASRDSYNQPQHF. CDR3 sequence (DNA): TGTGCCAGCAGAGACAGCTACAATCAGCCCCAGCATTTT. The whole variable domain, filled in from reference TRBV2 and TRBJ1-5, reads EPEVTQTPSHQVTQMGQEVILRCVPISNHLYFYWYRQILGQKVEFLVSFYNNEISEKSEIFDDQFSVERPDGSNFTLKIRSTKLEDSAMYFCASRDSYNQPQHFGDGTRLSIL.

This chain connects TRBV6-6 to TRBJ2-7; 8 bases agree with TRBD2. J was trimmed by 5 bases and V by 2 bases; bases with no gene match: 8. Per the germline V gene, CDR1 is MNHNY and CDR2 is SVGAGI (reference sequence). The CDR3 is 15 residues long. Here the CDR3 DNA reads TGTGCCAGCAGTTACGAGGCGGGGGGACGTCACGAGCAGTACTTC. Residues: CASSYEAGGRHEQYF.

V gene TRBV5-1 combines with J gene TRBJ2-5; D is ambiguous. The V end lost 2 bases, the J end lost 2 bases, and 10 bases lay between the germline ends. Germline CDR1 reads SGHRS; CDR2 reads YFSETQ. This CDR3 is built from 14 residues. The chain's CDR3 is CASSLEASQETQYF. The CDR3 nucleotides read TGCGCCAGCAGCTTAGAAGCCTCTCAAGAGACCCAGTACTTC.